This is a list of T cell receptor beta chains from one sample in a study of cytomegalovirus exposure and HLA in healthy donors. Profiled with immunoSEQ multiplex PCR; TCRdb holds only in-frame clones, not every one. The data hold approximately 92,000 clones, with over 70% observed a single time. Source material: PBMCs. The receptors here all came from a girl aged 2-10 years in good health and CMV-seropositive. CDR3s include the opening cysteine and the closing phenylalanine or tryptophan. The order of the fields is V gene, J gene, D gene, clone size, CDR3 protein, CDR3 DNA. A D gene is named only where the DNA matches it firmly. Expanded clones get a size class; other rows say once, few or many, or leave the size out.

v_call: TRBV29-1; j_call: TRBJ1-1; d_call: TRBD1; clone_size: NA; cdr3_aa: CSVPKGTVNTEAFF; cdr3_nt: TGCAGCGTCCCCAAAGGGACAGTGAACACTGAAGCTTTCTTT
v_call: TRBV28; j_call: TRBJ1-1; d_call: NA; clone_size: NA; cdr3_aa: CASSFQVSSEAFF; cdr3_nt: TGTGCCAGCAGTTTCCAGGTCTCGTCTGAAGCTTTCTTT
v_call: TRBV6-6; j_call: TRBJ2-1; d_call: TRBD2; clone_size: few; cdr3_aa: CASSYTSGSSNEQFF; cdr3_nt: TGTGCCAGCAGTTACACCAGCGGGAGCTCCAATGAGCAGTTCTTC
v_call: TRBV6-1; j_call: TRBJ2-2; d_call: NA; clone_size: NA; cdr3_aa: CASSEFRLGELFF; cdr3_nt: TGTGCCAGCAGTGAATTTCGGTTAGGGGAGCTGTTTTTT
v_call: TRBV7-8; j_call: TRBJ1-2; d_call: TRBD1; clone_size: few; cdr3_aa: CASSQGQGAHGYTF; cdr3_nt: TGTGCCAGCAGTCAGGGACAGGGCGCTCATGGCTACACCTTC
v_call: TRBV5-5; j_call: TRBJ2-2; d_call: TRBD2; clone_size: NA; cdr3_aa: CASRGTSGRTGELFF; cdr3_nt: TGTGCCAGCAGAGGGACTAGCGGGAGAACCGGGGAGCTGTTTTTT
v_call: TRBV18; j_call: TRBJ1-5; d_call: NA; clone_size: once; cdr3_aa: CASSPNRNQPQHF; cdr3_nt: TGTGCCAGCTCACCAAACCGGAATCAGCCCCAGCATTTT
v_call: TRBV28; j_call: TRBJ2-7; d_call: NA; clone_size: NA; cdr3_aa: CASSPAGLNFYEQYF; cdr3_nt: TGTGCCAGCAGCCCAGCAGGTCTTAACTTCTACGAGCAGTACTTC
v_call: TRBV7-7; j_call: TRBJ2-7; d_call: TRBD2; clone_size: NA; cdr3_aa: CASSFRLAGAYEQYF; cdr3_nt: TGTGCCAGCAGCTTTCGGCTAGCGGGAGCCTACGAGCAGTACTTC
v_call: TRBV5-1; j_call: TRBJ2-1; d_call: TRBD2; clone_size: NA; cdr3_aa: CASSLAGGGRARGNEQFF; cdr3_nt: TGCGCCAGCAGCTTGGCCGGAGGCGGGAGGGCCCGGGGCAATGAGCAGTTCTTC
v_call: TRBV29-1; j_call: TRBJ1-1; d_call: TRBD1; clone_size: NA; cdr3_aa: CSAMLQDRSRHLAFF; cdr3_nt: TGCAGCGCCATGCTACAGGACAGGTCGCGGCATCTAGCTTTCTTT
v_call: TRBV27; j_call: TRBJ2-5; d_call: NA; clone_size: NA; cdr3_aa: CASSFYSQGQETQYF; cdr3_nt: TGTGCCAGCAGTTTCTACTCACAGGGTCAAGAGACCCAGTACTTC
v_call: TRBV29-1; j_call: TRBJ2-1; d_call: NA; clone_size: NA; cdr3_aa: CSVEFPRSYNEQFF; cdr3_nt: TGCAGCGTTGAGTTCCCCAGGTCCTACAATGAGCAGTTCTTC
v_call: TRBV6-1; j_call: TRBJ2-3; d_call: NA; clone_size: few; cdr3_aa: CASSVYSVPFSDTQYF; cdr3_nt: TGTGCCAGCAGTGTTTATAGCGTCCCTTTCTCTGATACGCAGTATTTT
v_call: TRBV25-1; j_call: TRBJ2-1; d_call: TRBD1; clone_size: NA; cdr3_aa: CASSVDRVPGEQFF; cdr3_nt: TGTGCCAGCAGTGTCGACAGGGTTCCCGGTGAGCAGTTCTTC
v_call: TRBV27; j_call: TRBJ2-3; d_call: NA; clone_size: NA; cdr3_aa: CASSLAGSSADADTQYF; cdr3_nt: TGTGCCAGCAGTTTAGCGGGATCTTCCGCTGATGCAGATACGCAGTATTTT
v_call: TRBV5-4; j_call: TRBJ1-2; d_call: NA; clone_size: NA; cdr3_aa: CASSSGQLNYGYTF; cdr3_nt: TGTGCCAGCAGCTCTGGACAGCTAAACTATGGCTACACCTTC
v_call: TRBV7-9; j_call: TRBJ2-1; d_call: TRBD1; clone_size: NA; cdr3_aa: CASSRRTGFDEQFF; cdr3_nt: TGTGCCAGCAGCCGACGGACAGGGTTCGATGAGCAGTTCTTC
v_call: TRBV6-6; j_call: TRBJ2-1; d_call: TRBD2; clone_size: NA; cdr3_aa: CASSTTGGYNEQFF; cdr3_nt: TGTGCCAGCAGTACGACGGGAGGCTACAATGAGCAGTTCTTC
v_call: TRBV9; j_call: TRBJ2-3; d_call: TRBD2; clone_size: NA; cdr3_aa: CASSAGGRERADTQYF; cdr3_nt: TGTGCCAGCAGCGCGGGGGGGCGGGAGAGGGCAGATACGCAGTATTTT
v_call: TRBV30; j_call: TRBJ2-3; d_call: TRBD1; clone_size: NA; cdr3_aa: CAWNRQGLGTDTQYF; cdr3_nt: TGTGCCTGGAACCGACAGGGTCTCGGCACAGATACGCAGTATTTT
v_call: TRBV27; j_call: TRBJ2-1; d_call: NA; clone_size: NA; cdr3_aa: CASSSASSYDEQFF; cdr3_nt: TGTGCCAGCAGTTCGGCCTCTAGCTACGATGAGCAGTTCTTC
v_call: TRBV6-4; j_call: TRBJ2-7; d_call: NA; clone_size: NA; cdr3_aa: CASSASGGDSYEQYF; cdr3_nt: TGTGCCAGCAGTGCTTCGGGGGGCGACTCCTACGAGCAGTACTTC
v_call: TRBV19; j_call: TRBJ1-5; d_call: NA; clone_size: NA; cdr3_aa: CASSVNPGLYNQPQHF; cdr3_nt: TGTGCCAGTAGTGTCAATCCGGGTCTCTATAATCAGCCCCAGCATTTT
v_call: TRBV28; j_call: TRBJ2-7; d_call: TRBD1; clone_size: NA; cdr3_aa: CASSDPYRQGSHEQYF; cdr3_nt: TGTGCCAGCAGCGATCCATATAGACAGGGGTCCCACGAGCAGTACTTC
v_call: TRBV7-9; j_call: TRBJ2-1; d_call: NA; clone_size: few; cdr3_aa: CASSLGELNEQFF; cdr3_nt: TGTGCCAGCAGCCTAGGTGAGCTAAATGAGCAGTTCTTC
v_call: TRBV7-9; j_call: TRBJ2-5; d_call: NA; clone_size: NA; cdr3_aa: CASSLLDYRGTQYF; cdr3_nt: TGTGCCAGCAGCTTACTGGACTACCGAGGGACCCAGTACTTC
v_call: TRBV11-2; j_call: TRBJ2-3; d_call: NA; clone_size: NA; cdr3_aa: CASSTRQEDTQYF; cdr3_nt: TGTGCCAGCAGCACACGACAGGAAGATACGCAGTATTTT
v_call: TRBV7-3; j_call: TRBJ1-1; d_call: NA; clone_size: NA; cdr3_aa: CASSSAGGPEAFF; cdr3_nt: TGTGCCAGCAGCTCAGCGGGGGGGCCTGAAGCTTTCTTT
v_call: TRBV29-1; j_call: TRBJ2-1; d_call: NA; clone_size: NA; cdr3_aa: CSVASAHPSGYNEQFF; cdr3_nt: TGCAGCGTTGCCTCCGCGCACCCATCTGGCTACAATGAGCAGTTCTTC
v_call: TRBV18; j_call: TRBJ2-5; d_call: TRBD2; clone_size: NA; cdr3_aa: CASSPAGVGETQYF; cdr3_nt: TGTGCCAGCTCACCAGCGGGAGTGGGAGAGACCCAGTACTTC
v_call: TRBV5-1; j_call: TRBJ2-7; d_call: NA; clone_size: NA; cdr3_aa: CASSLAPGNLLYEQYF; cdr3_nt: TGCGCCAGCAGCTTGGCTCCCGGTAATCTTCTCTACGAGCAGTACTTC
v_call: TRBV10-3; j_call: TRBJ2-5; d_call: TRBD1; clone_size: NA; cdr3_aa: CAISFGTDKETQYF; cdr3_nt: TGTGCCATCAGTTTTGGGACAGATAAAGAGACCCAGTACTTC
v_call: TRBV13; j_call: TRBJ2-1; d_call: TRBD1; clone_size: NA; cdr3_aa: CASSAWDRDHYNEQFF; cdr3_nt: TGTGCCAGCAGCGCCTGGGACAGGGACCACTACAATGAGCAGTTCTTC
v_call: TRBV9; j_call: TRBJ2-1; d_call: TRBD2; clone_size: once; cdr3_aa: CASSPRLAGTYNEQFF; cdr3_nt: TGTGCCAGCAGCCCTCGACTAGCGGGAACCTACAATGAGCAGTTCTTC
v_call: TRBV5-6; j_call: TRBJ2-5; d_call: TRBD2; clone_size: once; cdr3_aa: CASSLVEASGRQETQYF; cdr3_nt: TGTGCCAGCAGCTTGGTAGAGGCTAGCGGACGCCAAGAGACCCAGTACTTC